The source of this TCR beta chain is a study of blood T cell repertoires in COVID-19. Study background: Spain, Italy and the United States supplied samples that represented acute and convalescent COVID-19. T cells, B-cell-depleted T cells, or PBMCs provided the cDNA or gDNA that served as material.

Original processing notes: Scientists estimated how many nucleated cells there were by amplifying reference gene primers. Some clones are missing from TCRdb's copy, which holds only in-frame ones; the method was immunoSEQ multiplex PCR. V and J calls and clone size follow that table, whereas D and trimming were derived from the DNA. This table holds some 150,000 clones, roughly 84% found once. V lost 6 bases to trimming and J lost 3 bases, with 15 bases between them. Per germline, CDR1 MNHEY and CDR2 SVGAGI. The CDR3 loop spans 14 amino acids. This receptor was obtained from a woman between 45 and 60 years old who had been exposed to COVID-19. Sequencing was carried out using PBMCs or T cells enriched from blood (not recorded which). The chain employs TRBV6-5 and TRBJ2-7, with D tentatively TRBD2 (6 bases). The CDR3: CASSHGTYFYEQYF. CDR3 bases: TGTGCCAGCAGCCATGGGACTTACTTCTACGAGCAGTACTTC.